This T cell receptor beta chain was observed in a study of chemoradiotherapy in HPV16-positive cancers. In the study overall: Candidate HPV-specific clones and shared TCR motifs came from a couple of HPV16-positive patients.

This clone was counted a single time. As yet, its antigen is unknown. TCRdb's table, derived via immunoSEQ multiplex PCR, lists solely in-frame clones and lacks some. Of some 11,000 clones listed, around 68% are singletons. General study points: HPV-responsive T-cell expansion during chemoradiotherapy was linked to improved recurrence-free survival in HPV16-positive patients. Candidate HPV-specific clones and E7-related TCR motifs grew in tumor during treatment.

V lost 5 bases, J lost 5 bases, and 6 bases stayed unmatched. The germline V gene encodes CDR1 SNHLY and CDR2 FYNNEI. The CDR3 contains 14 residues. The genes are TRBV2 and TRBJ2-7, with 10 bases lining up with TRBD2. This sample was taken from a patient who underwent chemoradiotherapy. This TCR was recovered from a human donor with HPV-associated anogenital cancer. The CDR3 DNA follows: TGTGCCAGCAGTCCTCGGCTAGCGGGGGACGAGCAGTACTTC. This codes for CASSPRLAGDEQYF.